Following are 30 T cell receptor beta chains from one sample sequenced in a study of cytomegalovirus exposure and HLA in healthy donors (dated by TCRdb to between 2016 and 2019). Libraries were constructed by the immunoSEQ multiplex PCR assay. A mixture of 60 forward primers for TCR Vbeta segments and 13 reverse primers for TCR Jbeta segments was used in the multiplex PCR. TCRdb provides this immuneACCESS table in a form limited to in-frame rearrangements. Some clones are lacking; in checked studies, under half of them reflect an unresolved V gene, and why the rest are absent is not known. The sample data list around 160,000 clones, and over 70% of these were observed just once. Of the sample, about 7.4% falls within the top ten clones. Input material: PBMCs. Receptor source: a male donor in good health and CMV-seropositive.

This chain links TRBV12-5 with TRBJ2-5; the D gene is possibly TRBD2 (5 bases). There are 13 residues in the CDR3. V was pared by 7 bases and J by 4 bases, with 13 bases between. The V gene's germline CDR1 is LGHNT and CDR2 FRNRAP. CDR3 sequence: CASASDWRETQYF. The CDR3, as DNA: TGTGCTAGTGCCTCGGACTGGAGAGAGACCCAGTACTTC. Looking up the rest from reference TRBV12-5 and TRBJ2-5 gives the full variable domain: DARVTQTPRHKVTEMGQEVTMRCQPILGHNTVFWYRQTMMQGLELLAYFRNRAPLDDSGMPKDRFSAEMPDATLATLKIQPSEPRDSAVYFCASASDWRETQYFGPGTRLLVL.

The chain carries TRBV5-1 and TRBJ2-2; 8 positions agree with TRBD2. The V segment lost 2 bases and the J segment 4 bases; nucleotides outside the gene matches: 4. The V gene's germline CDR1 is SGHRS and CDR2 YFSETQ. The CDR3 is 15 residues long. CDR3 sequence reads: CASSLLAESTGELFF. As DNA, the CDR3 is TGCGCCAGCAGCTTACTAGCGGAATCCACCGGGGAGCTGTTTTTT.

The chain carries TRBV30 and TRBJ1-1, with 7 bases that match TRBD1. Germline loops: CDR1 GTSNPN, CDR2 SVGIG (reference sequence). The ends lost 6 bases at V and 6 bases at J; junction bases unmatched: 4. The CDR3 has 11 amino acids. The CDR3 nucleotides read TGTGCCTGTAGACAGGGTCCTGAAGCTTTCTTT. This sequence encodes CACRQGPEAFF.

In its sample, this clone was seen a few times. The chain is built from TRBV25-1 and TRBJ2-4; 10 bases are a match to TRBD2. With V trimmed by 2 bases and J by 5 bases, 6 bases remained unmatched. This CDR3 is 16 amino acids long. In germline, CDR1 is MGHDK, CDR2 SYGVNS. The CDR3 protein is CASSEQSGGAENIQYF. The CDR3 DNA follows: TGTGCCAGCAGTGAACAGAGCGGGGGGGCGGAAAACATTCAGTACTTC.

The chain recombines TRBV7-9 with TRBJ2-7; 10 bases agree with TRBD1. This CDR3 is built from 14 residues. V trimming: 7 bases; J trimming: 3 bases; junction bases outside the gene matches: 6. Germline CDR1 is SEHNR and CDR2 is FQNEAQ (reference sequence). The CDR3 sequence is CASKRQGASYEQYF. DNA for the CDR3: TGTGCCAGCAAACGACAGGGGGCGAGCTACGAGCAGTACTTC.

The CDR3 nucleotides are TGTGCCAGCAGTTTATCAGGGGGCGACTATGGCTACACCTTC. Amino acid sequence: CASSLSGGDYGYTF. J is TRBJ1-2 and V is TRBV6-5; 8 nucleotides match TRBD1. With 4 bases clipped from V and 3 bases from J, the junction kept 4 bases outside the gene matches. From germline, CDR1 is MNHEY and CDR2 SVGAGI. The CDR3 consists of 14 residues.

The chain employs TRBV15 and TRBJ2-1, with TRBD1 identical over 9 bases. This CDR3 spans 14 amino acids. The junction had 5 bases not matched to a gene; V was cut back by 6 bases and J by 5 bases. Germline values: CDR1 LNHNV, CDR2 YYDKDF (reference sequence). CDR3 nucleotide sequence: TGTGCCACCAGTGAGGGACAGGGTGACAATGAGCAGTTCTTC. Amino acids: CATSEGQGDNEQFF.

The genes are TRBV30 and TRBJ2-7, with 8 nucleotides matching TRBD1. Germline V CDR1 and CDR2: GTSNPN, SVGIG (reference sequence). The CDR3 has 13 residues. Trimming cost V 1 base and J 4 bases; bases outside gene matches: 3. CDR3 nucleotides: TGTGCCTGGAGTGACCAGGGGGCGTACGAGCAGTACTTC. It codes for CAWSDQGAYEQYF.

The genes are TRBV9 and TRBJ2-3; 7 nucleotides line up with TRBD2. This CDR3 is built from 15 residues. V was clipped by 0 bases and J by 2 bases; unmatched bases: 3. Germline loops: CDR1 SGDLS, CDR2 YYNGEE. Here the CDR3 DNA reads TGTGCCAGCAGCGTAGGCGGGGGAGACACAGATACGCAGTATTTT. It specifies CASSVGGGDTDTQYF.

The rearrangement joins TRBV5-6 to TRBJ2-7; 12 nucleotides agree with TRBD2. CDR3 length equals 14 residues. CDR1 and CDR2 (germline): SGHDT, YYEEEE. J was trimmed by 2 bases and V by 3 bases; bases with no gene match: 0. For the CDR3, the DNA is TGTGCCAGCAGCTCTAGCGGGGGGGCCTACGAGCAGTACTTC. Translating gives CASSSSGGAYEQYF.

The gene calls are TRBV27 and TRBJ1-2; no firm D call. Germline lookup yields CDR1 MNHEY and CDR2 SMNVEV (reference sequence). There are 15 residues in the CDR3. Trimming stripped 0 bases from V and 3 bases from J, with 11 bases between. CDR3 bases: TGTGCCAGCAGTTTATCATCGCAGTCCCACTATGGCTACACCTTC. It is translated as CASSLSSQSHYGYTF.

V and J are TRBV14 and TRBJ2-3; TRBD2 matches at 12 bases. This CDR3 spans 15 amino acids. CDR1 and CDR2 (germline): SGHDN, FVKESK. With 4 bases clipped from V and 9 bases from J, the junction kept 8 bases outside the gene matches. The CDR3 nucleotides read TGTGCCAGCAGCCTCGCTAGCGGGGGGGCCGAGACGCAGTATTTT. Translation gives CASSLASGGAETQYF.

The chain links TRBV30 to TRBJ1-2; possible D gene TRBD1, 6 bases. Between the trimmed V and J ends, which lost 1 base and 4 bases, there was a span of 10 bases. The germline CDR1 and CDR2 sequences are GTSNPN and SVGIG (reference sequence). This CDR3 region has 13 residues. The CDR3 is CAWSEDSLYGYTF. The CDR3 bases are TGTGCCTGGAGTGAGGACAGCCTCTATGGCTACACCTTC.

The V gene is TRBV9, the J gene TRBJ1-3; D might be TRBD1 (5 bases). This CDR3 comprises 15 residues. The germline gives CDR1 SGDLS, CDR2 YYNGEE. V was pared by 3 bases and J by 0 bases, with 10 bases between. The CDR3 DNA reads TGTGCCAGCAGCGAGTCCACAGGCTCTGGAAACACCATATATTTT. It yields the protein CASSESTGSGNTIYF.

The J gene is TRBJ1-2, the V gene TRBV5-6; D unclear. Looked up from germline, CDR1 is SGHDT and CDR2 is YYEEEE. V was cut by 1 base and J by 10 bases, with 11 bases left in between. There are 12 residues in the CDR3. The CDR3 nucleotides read TGTGCCAGCAGCTTGAGTGGGCGCGTCTACACCTTC. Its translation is CASSLSGRVYTF.

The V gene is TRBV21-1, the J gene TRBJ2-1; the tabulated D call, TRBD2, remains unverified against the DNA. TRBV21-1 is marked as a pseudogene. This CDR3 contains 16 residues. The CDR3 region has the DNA TGTGCCAGCAGCAAGATAGCGGCGAGCTCCTACAATGAGCAGTTCTTC. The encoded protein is CASSKIAASSYNEQFF.

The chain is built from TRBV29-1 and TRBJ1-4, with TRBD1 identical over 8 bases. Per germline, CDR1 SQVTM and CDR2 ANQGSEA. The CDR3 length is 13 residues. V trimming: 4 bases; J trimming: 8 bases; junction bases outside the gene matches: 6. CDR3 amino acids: CSVAGGRGEKLFF. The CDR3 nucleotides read TGCAGCGTTGCAGGGGGCCGAGGAGAAAAACTGTTTTTT.

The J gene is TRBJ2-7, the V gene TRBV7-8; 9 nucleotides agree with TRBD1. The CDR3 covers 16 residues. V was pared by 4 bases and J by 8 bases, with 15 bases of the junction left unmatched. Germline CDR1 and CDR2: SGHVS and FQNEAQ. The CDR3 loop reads CASSSTFTGGAKKQYF. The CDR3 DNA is TGTGCCAGCAGCTCCACGTTTACAGGGGGCGCCAAAAAGCAGTACTTC. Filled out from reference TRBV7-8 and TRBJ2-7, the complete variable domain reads GAGVSQSPRYKVAKRGQDVALRCDPISGHVSLFWYQQALGQGPEFLTYFQNEAQLDKSGLPSDRFFAERPEGSVSTLKIQRTQQEDSAVYLCASSSTFTGGAKKQYFGPGTRLTVT.

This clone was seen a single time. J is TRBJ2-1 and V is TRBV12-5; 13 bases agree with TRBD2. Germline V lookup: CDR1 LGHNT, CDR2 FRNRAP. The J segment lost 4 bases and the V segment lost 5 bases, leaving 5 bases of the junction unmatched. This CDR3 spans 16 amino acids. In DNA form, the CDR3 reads TGTGCTAGTGGTATCCGACTAGCGGGGGGATACAATGAGCAGTTCTTC. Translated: CASGIRLAGGYNEQFF.

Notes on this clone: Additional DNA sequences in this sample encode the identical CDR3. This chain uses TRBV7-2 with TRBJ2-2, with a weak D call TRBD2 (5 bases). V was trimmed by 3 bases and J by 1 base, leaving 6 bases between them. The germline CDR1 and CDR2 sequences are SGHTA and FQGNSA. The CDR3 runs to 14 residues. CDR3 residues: CASSLSGNTGELFF. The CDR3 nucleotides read TGTGCCAGCAGCTTGAGCGGGAACACCGGGGAGCTGTTTTTT.

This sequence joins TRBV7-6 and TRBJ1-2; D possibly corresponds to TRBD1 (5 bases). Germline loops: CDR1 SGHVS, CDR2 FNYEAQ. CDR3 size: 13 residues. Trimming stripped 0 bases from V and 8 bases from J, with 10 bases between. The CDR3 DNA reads TGTGCCAGCAGCTTAGCGGCGGGGGGGGGCTACACCTTC. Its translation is CASSLAAGGGYTF.

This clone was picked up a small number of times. The CDR3 region is CASSESRSVYGYTF. The DNA for the CDR3 is TGTGCCAGCAGTGAGAGCAGGTCCGTCTATGGCTACACCTTC. The V gene is TRBV2, the J gene TRBJ1-2; D uncertain. The V and J ends lost 3 bases and 4 bases respectively, with 12 bases between them. The CDR3 has 14 amino acids. Germline V lookup: CDR1 SNHLY, CDR2 FYNNEI.

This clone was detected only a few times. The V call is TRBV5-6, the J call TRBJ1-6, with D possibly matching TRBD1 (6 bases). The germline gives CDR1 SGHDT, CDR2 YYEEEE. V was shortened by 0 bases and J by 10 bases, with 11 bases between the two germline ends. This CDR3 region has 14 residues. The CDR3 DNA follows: TGTGCCAGCAGCTTGGTGGGACACGGATCACCCCTCCACTTT. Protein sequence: CASSLVGHGSPLHF.

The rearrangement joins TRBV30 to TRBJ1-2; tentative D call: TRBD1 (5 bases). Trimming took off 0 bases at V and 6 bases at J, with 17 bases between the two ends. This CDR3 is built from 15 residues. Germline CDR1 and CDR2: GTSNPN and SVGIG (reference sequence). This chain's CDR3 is CAWSVGGTYGHGYTF. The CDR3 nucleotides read TGTGCCTGGAGTGTGGGGGGAACCTACGGTCATGGCTACACCTTC. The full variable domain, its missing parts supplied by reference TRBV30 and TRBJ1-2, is SQTIHQWPATLVQPVGSPLSLECTVEGTSNPNLYWYRQAAGRGLQLLFYSVGIGQISSEVPQNLSASRPQDRQFILSSKKLLLSDSGFYLCAWSVGGTYGHGYTFGSGTRLTVV.

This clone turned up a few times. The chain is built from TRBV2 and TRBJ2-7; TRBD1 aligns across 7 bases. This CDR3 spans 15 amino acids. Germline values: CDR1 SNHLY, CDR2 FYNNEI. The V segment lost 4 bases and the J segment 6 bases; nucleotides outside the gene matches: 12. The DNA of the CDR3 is TGTGCCAGCAGTGGAAGACAGGGATTGGTCGGCGAGCAGTACTTC. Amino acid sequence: CASSGRQGLVGEQYF.

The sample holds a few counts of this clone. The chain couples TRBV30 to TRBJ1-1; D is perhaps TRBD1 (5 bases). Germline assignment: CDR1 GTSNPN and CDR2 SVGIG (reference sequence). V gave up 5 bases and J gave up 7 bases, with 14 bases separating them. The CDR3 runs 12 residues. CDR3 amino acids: CAWSTGTFEAFF. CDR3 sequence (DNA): TGTGCCTGGTCAACCGGGACTTTTGAAGCTTTCTTT.

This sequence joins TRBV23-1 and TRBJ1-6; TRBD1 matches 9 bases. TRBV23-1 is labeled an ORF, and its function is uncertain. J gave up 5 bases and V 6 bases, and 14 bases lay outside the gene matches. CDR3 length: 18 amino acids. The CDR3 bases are TGCGCCAGCAGCCCTGGAGGGACAGGGAATTCTAATAATTCACCCCTCCACTTT. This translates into CASSPGGTGNSNNSPLHF.

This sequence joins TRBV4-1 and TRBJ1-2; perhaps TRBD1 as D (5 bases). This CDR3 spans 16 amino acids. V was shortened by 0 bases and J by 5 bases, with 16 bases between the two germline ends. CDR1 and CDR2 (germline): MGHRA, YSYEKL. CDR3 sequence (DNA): TGCGCCAGCAGCCAAGATCGGGGGGAAGTAAGATATGGCTACACCTTC. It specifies CASSQDRGEVRYGYTF.

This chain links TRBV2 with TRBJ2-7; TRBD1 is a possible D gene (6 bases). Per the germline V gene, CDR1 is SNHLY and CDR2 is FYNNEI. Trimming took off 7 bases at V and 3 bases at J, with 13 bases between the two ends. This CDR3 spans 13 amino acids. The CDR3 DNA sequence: TGTGCCAGCACCAAAAGGACAGACTACGAGCAGTACTTC. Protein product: CASTKRTDYEQYF.

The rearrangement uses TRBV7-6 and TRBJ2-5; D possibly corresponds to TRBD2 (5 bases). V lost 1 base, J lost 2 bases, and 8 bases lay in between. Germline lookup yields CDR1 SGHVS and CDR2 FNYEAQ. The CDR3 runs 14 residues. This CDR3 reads CASSLGGGQETQYF. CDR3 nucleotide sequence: TGTGCCAGCAGCTTAGGTGGAGGTCAAGAGACCCAGTACTTC.